The sequence of this T cell receptor beta chain was determined in a study of identical twins. A single record per CDR3 protein comes from TCRdb applying MiXCR to the 5' RACE reads. The repertoire consists of about 550,000 distinct CDR3 sequences, with around 22% occurring once and the leading ten covering 0.45% to 0.5%. This clonotype appeared many times. Germline V gene data show CDR1 as SEHNR and CDR2 as FQNEAQ (reference sequence). Trimming cost V 5 bases and J 2 bases; bases outside gene matches: 2. The CDR3 is 13 residues long. These data were likewise used in another study, on yellow fever vaccine responses in identical twins.

The rearrangement uses TRBV7-9 and TRBJ1-2, with 7 bases that match TRBD1. The sequenced material came from CD4+ T cells sorted from blood. This clonotype originated in a young woman in good health. CDR3 nucleotide sequence: TGTGCCAGCAGCACGACAGGGAACTATGGCTACACCTTC. It encodes CASSTTGNYGYTF.